Presented here are 25 T cell receptor beta chains from one specimen sequenced in a study of cytomegalovirus exposure and HLA in healthy donors. PCR was performed using 60 Vbeta and 13 Jbeta primers. Using immunoSEQ multiplex PCR, the repertoire was profiled, and TCRdb retains in-frame clones only, with some absent. Of 150,000 to 200,000 clones listed, approximately 84% are singletons. Specimen: PBMCs. All receptors come from a man aged 45-65 years in good health and CMV-seropositive.

The chain employs TRBV9 and TRBJ2-3, with 8 bases lining up with TRBD2. Losses at the gene ends were 0 bases for V and 3 bases for J; bases not matched to a gene: 9. The CDR3 totals 17 residues. CDR1 is SGDLS, CDR2 YYNGEE, per germline. The CDR3 loop is CASSVEPSGGRTDTQYF. CDR3 nucleotides: TGTGCCAGCAGCGTAGAACCTTCGGGAGGGAGAACAGATACGCAGTATTTT. The full variable domain, rest sourced from reference TRBV9 and TRBJ2-3, is DSGVTQTPKHLITATGQRVTLRCSPRSGDLSVYWYQQSLDQGLQFLIQYYNGEERAKGNILERFSAQQFPDLHSELNLSSLELGDSALYFCASSVEPSGGRTDTQYFGPGTRLTVL.

This chain links TRBV4-3 with TRBJ2-5; unclear D gene. The CDR3 covers 16 residues. CDR1 and CDR2 from the germline V gene are LGHNA and YSLEER. The germline V and J ends were trimmed by 1 base and 2 bases, with 14 bases remaining between them. The CDR3 region is CASSQGELAVQETQYF. The CDR3 DNA sequence: TGCGCCAGCAGCCAAGGAGAGCTCGCGGTTCAAGAGACCCAGTACTTC.

J is TRBJ2-1 and V is TRBV4-2; TRBD2 matches 7 bases. With V trimmed by 1 base and J by 6 bases, 9 bases remained unmatched. This CDR3 is 16 amino acids long. Germline lookup yields CDR1 LGHNA and CDR2 YNFKEQ. The CDR3 DNA reads TGTGCCAGCAGCCAAGTCATAGGCGGGAGTAGCAATGAGCAGTTCTTC. Residues: CASSQVIGGSSNEQFF.

This rearrangement joins TRBV4-2 to TRBJ1-2, with D perhaps TRBD1 (6 bases). CDR1 LGHNA and CDR2 YNFKEQ come from the germline V gene. Trimming left V 3 bases short and J 4 bases short, with 21 bases between. This CDR3 is built from 17 residues. The CDR3 region has the DNA TGTGCCAGCAGCCACCCCTGGGGCAGCCAGGGGTTCTATGGCTACACCTTC. It is translated as CASSHPWGSQGFYGYTF.

V and J are TRBV18 and TRBJ2-7, with TRBD1 identical over 7 bases. From germline, CDR1 is KGHSH and CDR2 LQKENI. Losses at the gene ends were 3 bases for V and 3 bases for J; bases not matched to a gene: 5. CDR3 length: 14 amino acids. CDR3 nucleotides: TGTGCCAGCTCACCCGCGACAGGGAACTACGAGCAGTACTTC. Translated: CASSPATGNYEQYF.

The V call is TRBV6-4, the J call TRBJ2-2; D unresolved. Per germline, CDR1 MRHNA and CDR2 SNTAGT. The V and J ends lost 4 bases and 2 bases respectively, with 11 bases between them. The CDR3 runs 15 residues. This CDR3 is CASSAHRVNTGELFF. CDR3 in DNA: TGTGCCAGCAGTGCCCACAGAGTTAACACCGGGGAGCTGTTTTTT.

V gene TRBV19 combines with J gene TRBJ1-2; the match to TRBD1 covers 10 bases. The CDR3 contains 14 residues. Germline V gives CDR1 LNHDA, CDR2 SQIVND (reference sequence). Trimming at V came to 5 bases and at J to 7 bases, leaving 7 bases not matched to a gene. CDR3 protein: CASSRDRGIGGYTF. CDR3 nucleotides: TGTGCCAGTAGTCGGGACAGGGGAATTGGTGGCTACACCTTC. The full variable domain, completed using reference TRBV19 and TRBJ1-2, is DGGITQSPKYLFRKEGQNVTLSCEQNLNHDAMYWYRQDPGQGLRLIYYSQIVNDFQKGDIAEGYSVSREKKESFPLTVTSAQKNPTAFYLCASSRDRGIGGYTFGSGTRLTVV.

CDR3 sequence reads: CASRSGGGSTDTQYF. The CDR3 DNA is TGTGCCAGCAGGTCAGGGGGAGGATCCACAGATACGCAGTATTTT. The chain uses TRBV5-6 and TRBJ2-3, with D perhaps matching TRBD1 (7 bases). This CDR3 contains 15 residues. Germline CDR1 SGHDT, CDR2 YYEEEE. V lost 5 bases, J lost 2 bases, and 15 bases lay in between.

A remark on this clone: Other DNA sequences in the sample encode the same CDR3. The genes are TRBV5-1 and TRBJ2-7; no definite D call. Trimming removed 0 bases from V and 3 bases from J, with 4 bases in between. The CDR3 extends over 12 amino acids. CDR1 SGHRS and CDR2 YFSETQ come from the germline V gene. The chain's CDR3 is CASSLDYYEQYF. The CDR3 DNA reads TGCGCCAGCAGCTTGGACTACTACGAGCAGTACTTC.

The chain combines TRBV2 with TRBJ2-1; D gene uncertain. The CDR3 length is 11 residues. Germline CDR1 and CDR2: SNHLY and FYNNEI. V was pared by 8 bases and J by 4 bases, with 6 bases between. CDR3 region: CASQIYNEQFF. The CDR3, as DNA: TGTGCCAGCCAAATTTACAATGAGCAGTTCTTC.

The chain has TRBV19 and TRBJ2-3; possible D gene TRBD2, 5 bases. In germline, CDR1 is LNHDA, CDR2 SQIVND (reference sequence). CDR3 size: 15 residues. V was trimmed by 6 bases and J by 2 bases, leaving 15 bases between them. CDR3 DNA sequence: TGTGCCAGTAGGGGAAGGGAGCGGCTCACAGATACGCAGTATTTT. This gives the protein CASRGRERLTDTQYF.

This chain joins TRBV19 and TRBJ2-5; perhaps TRBD1 as D (5 bases). V was cut by 4 bases and J by 5 bases, with 11 bases left in between. The CDR3 is 13 residues long. Germline lookup yields CDR1 LNHDA and CDR2 SQIVND (reference sequence). As DNA, the CDR3 is TGTGCCAGTAGTAAGCCAGGGTTGGAGACCCAGTACTTC. Encoded protein: CASSKPGLETQYF.

Notes on this clone: An end of the junction differs from the germline gene, which may be a read error. The chain is built from TRBV7-7 and TRBJ2-5; 7 positions match TRBD1. Germline CDR1 reads SSHAT; CDR2 reads FNYEAQ (reference sequence). The CDR3 has 14 residues. CDR3 protein: CASSLGRGQETQYF. The CDR3 coding sequence is TGTGCTAGCAGCTTAGGCAGGGGGCAAGAGACCCAGTACTTC.

The count of this clone is one. This CDR3 reads CASSLDSNGYTF. CDR3 coding DNA: TGTGCCAGCAGCTTAGATAGCAACGGCTACACCTTC. The gene calls are TRBV7-9 and TRBJ1-2; D uncertain. Germline CDR1 SEHNR, CDR2 FQNEAQ (reference sequence). Trimming pared 1 base from V and 8 bases from J, leaving 8 bases between. The length of the CDR3 is 12 residues.

The chain employs TRBV11-2 and TRBJ2-7; 10 bases line up with TRBD1. J gave up 2 bases and V 1 base, and 2 bases lay outside the gene matches. The V gene's germline CDR1 is SGHAT and CDR2 FQNNGV. This CDR3 region has 15 residues. The CDR3 DNA sequence: TGTGCCAGCAGCTTAGGGGACAGGGGCACCTACGAGCAGTACTTC. This translates into CASSLGDRGTYEQYF.

The chain is built from TRBV4-1 and TRBJ1-3; 8 nucleotides agree with TRBD1. CDR1 and CDR2 (germline): MGHRA, YSYEKL. This CDR3 comprises 15 residues. With V trimmed by 5 bases and J by 3 bases, 6 bases remained unmatched. This CDR3 reads CASSDADRVGNTIYF. The CDR3 coding sequence is TGCGCCAGCAGCGATGCGGACAGGGTTGGAAACACCATATATTTT.

The V and J genes are TRBV5-1 and TRBJ2-5; 10 bases line up with TRBD1. The junction had 5 bases not matched to a gene; V was cut back by 4 bases and J by 5 bases. The CDR3 has 14 amino acids. Germline V gene data show CDR1 as SGHRS and CDR2 as YFSETQ. In DNA form, the CDR3 reads TGCGCCAGCAGCGCCCGGGACAGGGGTGAGACCCAGTACTTC. This codes for CASSARDRGETQYF.

The DNA of the CDR3 is TGTGCCAGCAGGAGACAGGGGACGGATGAAGCTTTCTTT. Its protein product is CASRRQGTDEAFF. The chain employs TRBV6-5 and TRBJ1-1; 8 bases line up with TRBD1. Germline-derived CDR1 and CDR2 are MNHEY and SVGAGI. The junction had 7 bases not matched to a gene; V was cut back by 6 bases and J by 7 bases. CDR3 size: 13 residues.

This clone was detected a few times. The chain combines TRBV28 with TRBJ2-7; 11 positions agree with TRBD2. This CDR3 is 16 amino acids long. Trimming took 3 bases from V and 3 from J; bases not matched to a gene: 7. Germline values: CDR1 MDHEN, CDR2 SYDVKM. CDR3 DNA sequence: TGTGCCAGCAGTTTTATTAGCGGGGGGGCGTTCTACGAGCAGTACTTC. This encodes CASSFISGGAFYEQYF.

This clone occurred a few times. This rearrangement joins TRBV28 to TRBJ1-1; D is ambiguous. Germline V gives CDR1 MDHEN, CDR2 SYDVKM. The CDR3 loop spans 11 amino acids. Trimming left V 8 bases short and J 2 bases short, with 6 bases between. The CDR3, as DNA: TGTGCCAGCTATACTAACACTGAAGCTTTCTTT. Translated: CASYTNTEAFF.

The J gene is TRBJ1-1, the V gene TRBV7-2; the match to TRBD1 covers 9 bases. Per the germline V gene, CDR1 is SGHTA and CDR2 is FQGNSA. The CDR3 runs 13 residues. V lost 5 bases to trimming and J lost 8 bases; unmatched junction nucleotides: 6. Here the CDR3 reads CASSPGTGREAFF. The CDR3, as DNA: TGTGCCAGCAGCCCCGGGACAGGGCGAGAAGCTTTCTTT.

The chain joins TRBV13 to TRBJ2-5; 9 bases map to TRBD2. Germline CDR1 is PRHDT and CDR2 is FYEKMQ (reference sequence). The CDR3 loop spans 16 amino acids. J lost 2 bases, V lost 5 bases, and 9 bases had no gene match. This chain's CDR3 is CASSKSLAGIQETQYF. The CDR3 DNA sequence: TGTGCCAGCAGCAAGTCCCTAGCGGGGATACAAGAGACCCAGTACTTC.

The chain has TRBV27 and TRBJ1-6; D not certain. V was shortened by 1 base and J by 8 bases, with 9 bases between the two germline ends. CDR3 size: 14 residues. In germline, CDR1 is MNHEY, CDR2 SMNVEV (reference sequence). The CDR3, as DNA: TGTGCCAGCAGTTTATGGCAGTCCGATTCACCCCTCCACTTT. Its protein is CASSLWQSDSPLHF.

This chain connects TRBV5-5 to TRBJ1-2; the D gene is possibly TRBD1 (5 bases). The CDR3 totals 15 residues. CDR1 and CDR2 (germline): SGHKS, YYEKEE (reference sequence). With 2 bases removed from V and 3 bases from J, the gap between germline ends came to 14 bases. The CDR3 DNA follows: TGTGCCAGCAGCTTATCAGGGTTTGTAGACTATGGCTACACCTTC. Protein product: CASSLSGFVDYGYTF.

This clone was counted a single time. The chain is built from TRBV7-2 and TRBJ2-1; TRBD2 is a possible D gene (6 bases). Germline assignment: CDR1 SGHTA and CDR2 FQGNSA. The ends were cut back, 3 bases at V and 7 bases at J, with 13 bases in the middle. The CDR3 runs 14 residues. CDR3 in amino acids: CASSFSGTGNEQFF. The CDR3 DNA sequence: TGTGCCAGCAGCTTTTCCGGGACTGGAAATGAGCAGTTCTTC.